Below, one T cell receptor (beta chain) is given with its context. The antigen is unknown. These data are taken from a study of cytomegalovirus exposure and HLA in healthy donors. This CDR3 contains 17 residues. Germline CDR1 reads SEHNR; CDR2 reads FQNEAQ (reference sequence). Trimming left V 4 bases short and J 4 bases short, with 17 bases between. General observations from the study: Specificity for CMV antigens was confirmed in vitro for three of the CMV-associated chains. In terms of immune exposure information, only CMV serostatus was available. Among TCR sequences, most were rare, though some public TCRs appeared in many donors.

PCR employed 60 Vbeta and 13 Jbeta primers. Sequencing used immunoSEQ multiplex PCR; TCRdb keeps in-frame clones, though not all of them. The top ten hold 1% to 1.5% of the sample, which has under 150,000 clones, about 83% seen once. The receptor was derived from a girl aged 2 to 9 in good health and CMV-seronegative. The rearrangement uses TRBV7-9 and TRBJ2-6; the D gene is possibly TRBD2 (6 bases). The specimen sequenced was PBMCs. CDR3 in DNA: TGTGCCAGCAGCTCGCCCGGGACCCTAGCGGGGGCCAACGTCCTGACTTTC. It specifies CASSSPGTLAGANVLTF.